These T cell receptor beta chains were read from a single sample in a study of OX40 agonist ivuxolimab in advanced cancers. Assay used: immunoSEQ multiplex PCR; TCRdb lists only in-frame clones, some missing. This table holds about 58,000 clones, around 79% found once. The source was CD4+ or CD8+ T cells sorted from blood, collected in a trial of the OX40 agonist ivuxolimab. Receptors originate from an adult with an advanced solid tumor such as melanoma, head and neck, liver or kidney cancer. Each CDR3 is given with its conserved first and last residue. Fields, in order: J gene, clone size, V gene, D gene, CDR3 DNA, CDR3 protein. D genes are given only for firm matches. Clone size is given for some rows only: seen once, a few or many times, or a class if the clone is expanded.

j_call: TRBJ1-3; clone_size: once; v_call: TRBV28; d_call: -; cdr3_nt: TGTGCCAGCAAGTCTTGGGACACCATATATTTT; cdr3_aa: CASKSWDTIYF
j_call: TRBJ2-1; clone_size: -; v_call: TRBV7-7; d_call: TRBD2; cdr3_nt: TGTGCTAGCAGCCCTCGGACTAGCGGGAGATACAATGAGCAGTTCTTC; cdr3_aa: CASSPRTSGRYNEQFF
j_call: TRBJ1-4; clone_size: few; v_call: TRBV7-3; d_call: TRBD1; cdr3_nt: TGTGCCAGCAGCTTAGGGACAGGGGAAAAACTGTTTTTT; cdr3_aa: CASSLGTGEKLFF
j_call: TRBJ2-1; clone_size: -; v_call: TRBV19; d_call: -; cdr3_nt: TGTGCCAGTAGTACCCAGGGATATGAGCAGTTCTTC; cdr3_aa: CASSTQGYEQFF
j_call: TRBJ2-7; clone_size: -; v_call: TRBV11-3; d_call: TRBD2; cdr3_nt: TGTGCCAGCAGACGCACTAGCGGACTTTTCAACGAGCAGTACTTC; cdr3_aa: CASRRTSGLFNEQYF
j_call: TRBJ1-1; clone_size: -; v_call: TRBV6-5; d_call: -; cdr3_nt: TGTGCCAGCGTAAGAGCGGGGAGGAACACTGAAGCTTTCTTT; cdr3_aa: CASVRAGRNTEAFF
j_call: TRBJ1-2; clone_size: -; v_call: TRBV4-1; d_call: TRBD1; cdr3_nt: TGCGCCAGCAGCCAAAGATCGGACGACAGGGAAGTACGCGGCTACACCTTC; cdr3_aa: CASSQRSDDREVRGYTF
j_call: TRBJ2-1; clone_size: -; v_call: TRBV5-1; d_call: TRBD1; cdr3_nt: TGCGCCAGCAGTTCCGGGACAGGGGTGACTAATGAGCAGTTCTTC; cdr3_aa: CASSSGTGVTNEQFF
j_call: TRBJ2-5; clone_size: -; v_call: TRBV2; d_call: -; cdr3_nt: TGTGCCAGCAGTGTTGGGATGGGGACCCAGTACTTC; cdr3_aa: CASSVGMGTQYF
j_call: TRBJ2-1; clone_size: -; v_call: TRBV5-1; d_call: -; cdr3_nt: TGCGCCAGCAGCACTGCCCATGAGCAGTTCTTC; cdr3_aa: CASSTAHEQFF
j_call: TRBJ1-4; clone_size: once; v_call: TRBV6-6; d_call: -; cdr3_nt: TGTGCCAGCAGTTACAACCAGGCAGATGAGGAAAAACTGTTTTTT; cdr3_aa: CASSYNQADEEKLFF
j_call: TRBJ2-7; clone_size: -; v_call: TRBV7-9; d_call: TRBD2; cdr3_nt: TGTGCCAGCAGCCTCCAAGCGGGAGTGGGGGACGAGCAGTACTTC; cdr3_aa: CASSLQAGVGDEQYF
j_call: TRBJ2-7; clone_size: few; v_call: TRBV11-2; d_call: -; cdr3_nt: TGTGCCAGCAGCTTAGATGGGCTAGCCCCCCACTACGAGCAGTACTTC; cdr3_aa: CASSLDGLAPHYEQYF
j_call: TRBJ1-5; clone_size: -; v_call: TRBV28; d_call: -; cdr3_nt: TGTGCCAGCAGTTTCAGACAGACTAGAAGCAATCAGCCCCAGCATTTT; cdr3_aa: CASSFRQTRSNQPQHF
j_call: TRBJ1-2; clone_size: -; v_call: TRBV5-6; d_call: -; cdr3_nt: TGTGCCAGCAGCTTGATCACAGGCTATGGCTACACCTTC; cdr3_aa: CASSLITGYGYTF
j_call: TRBJ2-7; clone_size: -; v_call: TRBV7-2; d_call: TRBD1; cdr3_nt: TGTGCCAGCAAGACAGGGGCCAGCTCCTACGAGCAGTACTTC; cdr3_aa: CASKTGASSYEQYF
j_call: TRBJ2-3; clone_size: -; v_call: TRBV5-4; d_call: TRBD2; cdr3_nt: TGTGCCAGCAGCTCCGGACTAGCGGGAGGCACAGATACGCAGTATTTT; cdr3_aa: CASSSGLAGGTDTQYF
j_call: TRBJ1-1; clone_size: -; v_call: TRBV2; d_call: -; cdr3_nt: TGTGCCAGCATCGTAACGGAAGCTTTCTTT; cdr3_aa: CASIVTEAFF
j_call: TRBJ1-1; clone_size: few; v_call: TRBV18; d_call: TRBD1; cdr3_nt: TGTGCCAGCTCCCGCGATGGGACAGGGGTGACTGAAGCTTTCTTT; cdr3_aa: CASSRDGTGVTEAFF
j_call: TRBJ1-1; clone_size: -; v_call: TRBV5-1; d_call: -; cdr3_nt: TGCGCCAGCAGCGGCGGAGGGGGGACGTGGAACACTGAAGCTTTCTTT; cdr3_aa: CASSGGGGTWNTEAFF
j_call: TRBJ2-2; clone_size: -; v_call: TRBV28; d_call: -; cdr3_nt: TGTGCCAGCAGTTTCAGGGAGGAGCTGTTTTTT; cdr3_aa: CASSFREELFF
j_call: TRBJ2-7; clone_size: -; v_call: TRBV10-3; d_call: -; cdr3_nt: TGTGCCATCAGTCAGACTAGTCCACAGGGTGAGCAGTACTTC; cdr3_aa: CAISQTSPQGEQYF
j_call: TRBJ2-5; clone_size: -; v_call: TRBV5-1; d_call: -; cdr3_nt: TGCGCCAGCAGCATCCGCGGGAATGGAGAGACCCAGTACTTC; cdr3_aa: CASSIRGNGETQYF
j_call: TRBJ1-6; clone_size: once; v_call: TRBV4-1; d_call: -; cdr3_nt: TGCGCCAGCAGCCGTGGTGGGCAGGGCTATAATTCACCCCTCCACTTT; cdr3_aa: CASSRGGQGYNSPLHF
j_call: TRBJ2-5; clone_size: -; v_call: TRBV5-5; d_call: -; cdr3_nt: TGTGCCAGCAGCTTGGCAGGGCGGGAGACCCAGTACTTC; cdr3_aa: CASSLAGRETQYF
j_call: TRBJ2-1; clone_size: -; v_call: TRBV27; d_call: -; cdr3_nt: TGTGCCAGCAGTTTTGGGGTGGGCACTTCCTACAATGAGCAGTTCTTC; cdr3_aa: CASSFGVGTSYNEQFF
j_call: TRBJ1-2; clone_size: -; v_call: TRBV19; d_call: -; cdr3_nt: TGTGCCAGTAGTAAAGCGGAATATGGCTACACCTTC; cdr3_aa: CASSKAEYGYTF
j_call: TRBJ2-7; clone_size: -; v_call: TRBV15; d_call: TRBD1; cdr3_nt: TGTGCCACCAGCAGAGTCTATCCGGGACAGGGGATCCACGAGCAGTACTTC; cdr3_aa: CATSRVYPGQGIHEQYF
j_call: TRBJ2-2; clone_size: once; v_call: TRBV5-5; d_call: TRBD2; cdr3_nt: TGTGCCAGCAGCGGCGGGGGTGTCGGGGAGCTGTTTTTT; cdr3_aa: CASSGGGVGELFF
j_call: TRBJ2-7; clone_size: -; v_call: TRBV28; d_call: TRBD1; cdr3_nt: TGTGCCAGCAGCCCTTCTTTGGGACAGGGCTCCTACGAGCAGTACTTC; cdr3_aa: CASSPSLGQGSYEQYF
j_call: TRBJ1-2; clone_size: few; v_call: TRBV10-1; d_call: TRBD1; cdr3_nt: TGCGCCAGCACCGAGGGGGGGACAGGGCCCAACTATGGCTACACCTTC; cdr3_aa: CASTEGGTGPNYGYTF
j_call: TRBJ2-3; clone_size: -; v_call: TRBV6-6; d_call: -; cdr3_nt: TGTGCCAGCAGTGACTCACAAAATACGCAGTATTTT; cdr3_aa: CASSDSQNTQYF
j_call: TRBJ1-5; clone_size: -; v_call: TRBV19; d_call: TRBD1; cdr3_nt: TGTGCCAGTAGTATGTTGGACAGGGGTCATCAGCCCCAGCATTTT; cdr3_aa: CASSMLDRGHQPQHF
j_call: TRBJ2-5; clone_size: few; v_call: TRBV7-3; d_call: -; cdr3_nt: TGTGCCAGCAGCTTAATCGTGCAAGAGACCCAGTACTTC; cdr3_aa: CASSLIVQETQYF
j_call: TRBJ2-3; clone_size: -; v_call: TRBV5-1; d_call: -; cdr3_nt: TGCGCCAGCAGCTTGGCTAGCTTGGGCACAGATACGCAGTATTTT; cdr3_aa: CASSLASLGTDTQYF
j_call: TRBJ2-1; clone_size: -; v_call: TRBV10-3; d_call: TRBD2; cdr3_nt: TGTGCCATCAAAGACGGGACTACTTACAATGAGCAGTTCTTC; cdr3_aa: CAIKDGTTYNEQFF
j_call: TRBJ1-3; clone_size: -; v_call: TRBV5-1; d_call: TRBD1; cdr3_nt: TGCGCCAGCAGCTTGACAGGGGCTTTATCTGGAAACACCATATATTTT; cdr3_aa: CASSLTGALSGNTIYF
j_call: TRBJ1-4; clone_size: few; v_call: TRBV18; d_call: -; cdr3_nt: TGTGCCAGCTCGCGTACCTTAGGGGGTGATGAAAAACTGTTTTTT; cdr3_aa: CASSRTLGGDEKLFF
j_call: TRBJ2-7; clone_size: -; v_call: TRBV5-4; d_call: TRBD1; cdr3_nt: TGTGCCAGCAGCCTGGGCGACGGGACAGGGGGCGACGAGCAGTACTTC; cdr3_aa: CASSLGDGTGGDEQYF
j_call: TRBJ2-1; clone_size: -; v_call: TRBV10-3; d_call: TRBD2; cdr3_nt: TGTGCCATCAGTGGGGGACTAGCGGGGGATTTTTCTTACAATGAGCAGTTCTTC; cdr3_aa: CAISGGLAGDFSYNEQFF
j_call: TRBJ2-3; clone_size: -; v_call: TRBV30; d_call: -; cdr3_nt: TGTGCCTGGGCCGAGGTGGATACGCAGTATTTT; cdr3_aa: CAWAEVDTQYF
j_call: TRBJ1-6; clone_size: -; v_call: TRBV4-1; d_call: TRBD1; cdr3_nt: TGCGCCAGCAGCCAAACTTCGAGGGGGCTTAATTCACCCCTCCACTTT; cdr3_aa: CASSQTSRGLNSPLHF
j_call: TRBJ2-7; clone_size: -; v_call: TRBV19; d_call: -; cdr3_nt: TGTGCCAGCAGGGAAGGGGAAGGTTTTCTTTGGAGCGTTTGTGAGCAGTACTTC; cdr3_aa: CASREGEGFLWSVCEQYF
j_call: TRBJ1-2; clone_size: few; v_call: TRBV30; d_call: -; cdr3_nt: TGTGCCTCCCGGGGACTTATCTATGGCTACACCTTC; cdr3_aa: CASRGLIYGYTF
j_call: TRBJ2-7; clone_size: -; v_call: TRBV4-1; d_call: -; cdr3_nt: TGCGCCAGCAGCCAAGATTCAGCCTCCTACGAGCAGTACTTC; cdr3_aa: CASSQDSASYEQYF
j_call: TRBJ1-2; clone_size: -; v_call: TRBV10-3; d_call: TRBD1; cdr3_nt: TGTGCCATCAGCCGAGACAGGGGCCAGGGCTATGGCTACACCTTC; cdr3_aa: CAISRDRGQGYGYTF
j_call: TRBJ2-1; clone_size: few; v_call: TRBV30; d_call: TRBD2; cdr3_nt: TGTGCCTGGAAGGGACTACGCAATGAGCAGTTCTTC; cdr3_aa: CAWKGLRNEQFF
j_call: TRBJ1-1; clone_size: -; v_call: TRBV6-5; d_call: TRBD1; cdr3_nt: TGTGCCAGCAGGGAGGGGGCCCAAAGGGCTTTCTTT; cdr3_aa: CASREGAQRAFF
j_call: TRBJ2-5; clone_size: -; v_call: TRBV14; d_call: -; cdr3_nt: TGTGCCAGCAGCCAAGATTGGGAGACCCAGTACTTC; cdr3_aa: CASSQDWETQYF
j_call: TRBJ1-1; clone_size: few; v_call: TRBV29-1; d_call: -; cdr3_nt: TGCAGCGTTCAATACAGCGTAGGGACTGAAGCTTTCTTT; cdr3_aa: CSVQYSVGTEAFF
j_call: TRBJ1-6; clone_size: -; v_call: TRBV15; d_call: TRBD1; cdr3_nt: TGTGCCACCAGCCGGGACAGGGGGTCACCCCTCCACTTT; cdr3_aa: CATSRDRGSPLHF
j_call: TRBJ2-3; clone_size: -; v_call: TRBV4-1; d_call: TRBD1; cdr3_nt: TGCGCCAGCAGCCCCGGACAGGTAGACGTGTGGGCGCAGTATTTT; cdr3_aa: CASSPGQVDVWAQYF
j_call: TRBJ2-2; clone_size: once; v_call: TRBV7-3; d_call: -; cdr3_nt: TGTGCCAGCAGCTTAATCGGGACGACCGGGGAGCTGTTTTTT; cdr3_aa: CASSLIGTTGELFF
j_call: TRBJ1-1; clone_size: -; v_call: TRBV4-2; d_call: TRBD1; cdr3_nt: TGTGCCAGCAGCCAAGGGAGGGGGCGCACTGAAGCTTTCTTT; cdr3_aa: CASSQGRGRTEAFF
j_call: TRBJ2-7; clone_size: once; v_call: TRBV11-2; d_call: TRBD2; cdr3_nt: TGTGCCAGCAGCTTGGGCGGGGGGGGTCCCTACGAGCAGTACTTC; cdr3_aa: CASSLGGGGPYEQYF
j_call: TRBJ2-7; clone_size: -; v_call: TRBV28; d_call: -; cdr3_nt: TGTGCCAGCAGTTTAAGTCAGGGCTCCTACGAGCAGTACTTC; cdr3_aa: CASSLSQGSYEQYF
j_call: TRBJ2-1; clone_size: few; v_call: TRBV12-5; d_call: -; cdr3_nt: TGTGCTAGTGGTTTCAACAATGAGCAGTTCTTC; cdr3_aa: CASGFNNEQFF